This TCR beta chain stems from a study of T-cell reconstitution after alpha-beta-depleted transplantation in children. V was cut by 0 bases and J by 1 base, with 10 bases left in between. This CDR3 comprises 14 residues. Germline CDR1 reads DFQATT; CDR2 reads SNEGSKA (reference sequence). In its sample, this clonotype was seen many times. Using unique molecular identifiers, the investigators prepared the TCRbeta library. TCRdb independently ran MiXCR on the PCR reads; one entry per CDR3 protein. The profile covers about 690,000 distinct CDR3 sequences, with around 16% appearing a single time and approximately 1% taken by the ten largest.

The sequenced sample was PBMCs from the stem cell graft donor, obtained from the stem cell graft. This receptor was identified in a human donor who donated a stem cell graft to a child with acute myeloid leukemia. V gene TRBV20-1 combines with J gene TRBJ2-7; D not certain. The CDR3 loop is CSARDHKDSYEQYF. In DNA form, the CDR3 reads TGCAGTGCTAGAGATCATAAGGATTCCTACGAGCAGTACTTC.